This T cell receptor beta chain was found in a study of blood T cell repertoires in COVID-19. Study details: Samples of COVID-19 (acute and convalescent) were obtained from the United States, Italy and Spain. Sources were T cells, B-cell-depleted T cells, or PBMCs; the material itself was cDNA or gDNA.

As originally analysed: Estimation of nucleated cell counts was performed using reference gene primer amplification. Libraries were prepared by immunoSEQ multiplex PCR; TCRdb keeps only in-frame clonotypes and omits some of them. The V and J calls and clone size are taken from that table; D and trimming were inferred from the DNA. The sample yields about 200,000 clones, approximately 90% seen once. Trimming pared 7 bases from V and 0 bases from J, leaving 9 bases between. The length of the CDR3 is 13 residues. Germline CDR1 and CDR2: SNHLY and FYNNEI. The rearrangement links TRBV2 to TRBJ1-1; unclear D gene. Sequenced sample: peripheral blood. The origin of this receptor is a man aged 40-50 years with active or convalescent COVID-19. Here the CDR3 DNA reads TGTGCCAGCAAAACTTCGATGAACACTGAAGCTTTCTTT. This gives the protein CASKTSMNTEAFF.